The 27 T cell receptor beta chains given below trace back to one sample, sequenced in a study. TCRdb fed the RT-PCR reads into MiXCR, producing one record per CDR3 protein. Here the sample spans more than 550,000 distinct CDR3 sequences, 14% being singletons. Sequenced: memory CD4+ T cells from blood. These receptors were taken from a female donor in good health, serving as a healthy control.

V and J are TRBV20-1 and TRBJ2-1; D perhaps matches TRBD1 (6 bases). Trimming pared 6 bases from V and 10 bases from J, leaving 13 bases between. There are 11 residues in the CDR3. Germline CDR1 DFQATT, CDR2 SNEGSKA (reference sequence). As DNA, the CDR3 is TGCAGTGCGGGGGCGGAGGCAGAGCAGTTCTTC. Amino acid sequence: CSAGAEAEQFF.

This clonotype was seen only once. A much bigger clone sits one base away, suggesting this may be a read error. The chain recombines TRBV11-2 with TRBJ2-3; TRBD2 matches at 11 bases. The CDR3 runs 16 residues. J lost 1 base, V lost 6 bases, and 6 bases had no gene match. Germline CDR1 reads SGHAT; CDR2 reads FQNNGV. Written as DNA, the CDR3 is TGTGCCAGCAGACCACCGGGACTAGCGGGCACAGATACGCAGTATTTT. Amino acid sequence: CASRPPGLAGTDTQYF.

This clonotype came up many times. The gene calls are TRBV5-1 and TRBJ2-5, with 7 bases fitting TRBD1. Trimming took 2 bases from V and 3 from J; bases not matched to a gene: 4. Germline V gives CDR1 SGHRS, CDR2 YFSETQ. This CDR3 has 14 residues. The CDR3 sequence: CASSFYGTEETQYF. DNA for the CDR3: TGCGCCAGCAGCTTCTACGGGACAGAAGAGACCCAGTACTTC.

The count of this clonotype is one. The chain couples TRBV11-2 to TRBJ2-3; 8 bases fit TRBD2. This CDR3 is built from 16 residues. Germline V gives CDR1 SGHAT, CDR2 FQNNGV. J was trimmed by 7 bases and V by 4 bases; bases with no gene match: 13. In DNA, the CDR3 is TGTGCCAGCAGCTCCTGGGGGCGGGAGGCGGGGAATACGCAGTATTTT. This codes for CASSSWGREAGNTQYF.

This clonotype occurred a few times. The V gene is TRBV4-2, the J gene TRBJ2-3; 8 nucleotides line up with TRBD1. V lost 7 bases and J lost 4; bases outside the gene matches: 13. The length of the CDR3 is 16 residues. In germline, CDR1 is LGHNA, CDR2 YNFKEQ. CDR3 loop: CASNRGTGDYSDTQYF. In DNA, the CDR3 is TGTGCCAGCAACAGAGGGACAGGTGATTACTCAGATACGCAGTATTTT.

The chain links TRBV20-1 to TRBJ2-1; possibly TRBD2 for D (5 bases). The CDR3 loop spans 14 amino acids. Germline lookup yields CDR1 DFQATT and CDR2 SNEGSKA (reference sequence). The V end was cut by 3 bases, the J end by 4 bases, with 13 bases between. The chain's CDR3 is CSARLRGPYNEQFF. The DNA of the CDR3 is TGCAGTGCTAGGTTGCGAGGGCCTTACAATGAGCAGTTCTTC.

Ten or more counts support this clonotype. The chain joins TRBV6-6 to TRBJ1-6; D is possibly TRBD1 (5 bases). Germline assignment: CDR1 MNHNY and CDR2 SVGAGI (reference sequence). Trimming removed 1 base from V and 0 bases from J, with 16 bases in between. This CDR3 is 19 amino acids long. This chain's CDR3 is CASSYFSGGGSSYNSPLHF. CDR3 sequence (DNA): TGTGCCAGCAGTTACTTTTCCGGGGGAGGGAGCTCCTATAATTCACCCCTCCACTTT.

This clonotype came up a few times. The chain uses TRBV6-5 and TRBJ1-1; D perhaps matches TRBD1 (5 bases). The V end lost 4 bases, the J end lost 11 bases, and 23 bases lay between the germline ends. Germline V gives CDR1 MNHEY, CDR2 SVGAGI. The length of the CDR3 is 15 residues. The CDR3 protein is CASSSPGREKRYAFF. The CDR3 DNA reads as TGTGCCAGCAGTTCCCCGGGACGGGAGAAACGGTATGCTTTCTTT.

This clonotype was seen ten or more times. CDR3: CASSLDGGNQPQHF. The CDR3 DNA follows: TGCGCCAGCAGCTTGGACGGTGGTAATCAGCCCCAGCATTTT. The V call is TRBV5-1, the J call TRBJ1-5; D gene ambiguous. CDR1 SGHRS and CDR2 YFSETQ come from the germline V gene. The CDR3 is made up of 14 amino acids. With 0 bases removed from V and 4 bases from J, the gap between germline ends came to 8 bases.

This clonotype was counted at least ten times. The rearrangement links TRBV29-1 to TRBJ2-5; possibly TRBD2 for D (5 bases). CDR1 and CDR2 (germline): SQVTM, ANQGSEA. Deletions cut 6 bases from V and 5 bases from J, with 16 bases between. The CDR3 consists of 13 residues. CDR3 coding DNA: TGCAGCGTCCTACTAGTGCCGTCGGAGACCCAGTACTTC. Translating it yields CSVLLVPSETQYF.

The rearrangement uses TRBV6-5 and TRBJ1-1; 7 bases agree with TRBD1. This CDR3 is built from 12 residues. Trimming removed 5 bases from V and 7 bases from J; junction bases left unmatched: 4. The V gene's germline CDR1 is MNHEY and CDR2 SVGAGI. In nucleotides, the CDR3 is TGTGCCAGCAGTAGGGGACAGATTGAAGCTTTCTTT. It specifies CASSRGQIEAFF.

The gene calls are TRBV6-5 and TRBJ1-2; no definite D call. Trimming removed 4 bases at V and 0 bases at J, with 15 bases between. This CDR3 contains 16 residues. CDR1 and CDR2 (germline): MNHEY, SVGAGI. The CDR3 spells CASSSSLGTSNYGYTF. DNA of the CDR3: TGTGCCAGCAGTTCATCCCTCGGAACTTCTAACTATGGCTACACCTTC.

This clonotype came up a few times. CDR3 sequence: CASSRSGGFEQFF. The CDR3 bases are TGCGCCAGCAGCCGGAGCGGGGGGTTTGAGCAGTTCTTC. The rearrangement uses TRBV4-3 and TRBJ2-1, with 9 bases fitting TRBD2. The CDR3 has 13 residues. The germline V gene has CDR1 LGHNA and CDR2 YSLEER. V lost 4 bases to trimming and J lost 9 bases; unmatched junction nucleotides: 4.

The V gene is TRBV7-2, the J gene TRBJ1-1; TRBD1 matches 7 bases. Per germline, CDR1 SGHTA and CDR2 FQGNSA. V dropped 5 bases and J dropped 8; count of bases not matched to a gene: 11. The CDR3 contains 14 residues. The CDR3 reads CASSPWQGTAEAFF. Here the CDR3 DNA reads TGTGCCAGCAGCCCGTGGCAGGGGACAGCAGAAGCTTTCTTT.

The chain has TRBV18 and TRBJ1-1; TRBD1 might be the D (6 bases). V shed 0 bases and J shed 0 bases, with 11 bases lying between them. The CDR3 spans 16 residues. The germline V gene encodes CDR1 KGHSH and CDR2 LQKENI. Written as DNA, the CDR3 is TGTGCCAGCTCACCACCGATGGGACAAGTGAACACTGAAGCTTTCTTT. This gives the protein CASSPPMGQVNTEAFF.

This clonotype was recorded many times. The V and J genes are TRBV29-1 and TRBJ2-5, with a tentative D call TRBD2 (6 bases). Germline V gene sequence: CDR1 SQVTM, CDR2 ANQGSEA. The V end lost 5 bases, the J end lost 2 bases, and 15 bases lay between the germline ends. This CDR3 spans 14 amino acids. CDR3 amino acids: CSVRLAVIQETQYF. In nucleotides, the CDR3 is TGCAGCGTTCGCTTAGCGGTCATACAAGAGACCCAGTACTTC.

This clonotype was seen only a few times. The chain couples TRBV20-1 to TRBJ1-1; no clear D. The CDR3 length is 11 residues. Germline V gives CDR1 DFQATT, CDR2 SNEGSKA (reference sequence). CDR3 DNA sequence: TGCAAGGGAAAGGGGAACACTGAAGCTTTCTTT. Translated, it gives CKGKGNTEAFF.

This chain joins TRBV5-1 and TRBJ1-4; TRBD1 might be the D (6 bases). V shed 4 bases and J shed 8 bases, with 15 bases lying between them. The CDR3 runs to 14 residues. Germline V gene data show CDR1 as SGHRS and CDR2 as YFSETQ. CDR3 amino acids: CASSLGGPREKLFF. The CDR3 bases are TGCGCCAGCAGCCTGGGGGGGCCTAGGGAAAAACTGTTTTTT.

This clonotype has a count of ten or more. This chain links TRBV28 with TRBJ1-1, with a weak D call TRBD1 (5 bases). CDR3 length: 13 residues. Per the germline V gene, CDR1 is MDHEN and CDR2 is SYDVKM. Trimming cost V 4 bases and J 5 bases, with 11 bases left between them. The CDR3 loop reads CASSSRGYTEAFF. The CDR3 DNA sequence: TGTGCCAGCAGTTCAAGGGGATATACTGAAGCTTTCTTT.

This clonotype has a handful of counts. The chain uses TRBV20-1 and TRBJ2-1, with 9 bases aligning to TRBD2. CDR3 length: 16 amino acids. V dropped 4 bases and J dropped 0; count of bases not matched to a gene: 7. Germline CDR1 and CDR2: DFQATT and SNEGSKA (reference sequence). The DNA of the CDR3 is TGCAGTGCTAAAATTAGCGGGAGTAGCTCCTACAATGAGCAGTTCTTC. Encoded protein: CSAKISGSSSYNEQFF.

CDR3 amino acids: CASSWSNGGEQFF. For the CDR3, the DNA is TGTGCCAGCAGCTGGTCGAATGGGGGTGAGCAGTTCTTC. The J gene is TRBJ2-1, the V gene TRBV25-1, with D perhaps TRBD1 or TRBD2 (5 bases each). CDR3 length equals 13 residues. The germline V gene encodes CDR1 MGHDK and CDR2 SYGVNS. Trimming stripped 6 bases from V and 9 bases from J, with 15 bases between.

This clonotype was seen ten or more times. The genes are TRBV20-1 and TRBJ1-1, with 7 nucleotides matching TRBD1. Trimming removed 5 bases from V and 4 bases from J; junction bases left unmatched: 7. Per germline, CDR1 DFQATT and CDR2 SNEGSKA (reference sequence). The CDR3 extends over 13 amino acids. In DNA form, the CDR3 reads TGCAGTGCTTCCCCATCAGGGGGCACTGAAGCTTTCTTT. This sequence encodes CSASPSGGTEAFF.

This chain uses TRBV10-3 with TRBJ1-1; D is possibly TRBD1 (6 bases). Germline V gene lookup returns CDR1 ENHRY and CDR2 SYGVKD. The CDR3 is made up of 15 amino acids. V dropped 5 bases and J dropped 1 base, with 14 bases sitting between them. The CDR3 sequence is CAISPQRGTNTEAFF. The DNA for the CDR3 is TGTGCCATCAGTCCCCAAAGGGGGACGAACACTGAAGCTTTCTTT.

This clonotype showed up just a few times. The chain joins TRBV20-1 to TRBJ2-7, with D perhaps being TRBD1 or TRBD2 (6 bases each). Germline CDR1 reads DFQATT; CDR2 reads SNEGSKA (reference sequence). Trimming cost V 3 bases and J 0 bases, with 15 bases left between them. The CDR3 runs to 15 residues. Here the CDR3 reads CSASRGAVLSYEQYF. The CDR3 region has the DNA TGCAGTGCTAGTAGGGGGGCCGTCCTCTCCTACGAGCAGTACTTC.

The rearrangement joins TRBV18 to TRBJ2-7; the D gene is possibly TRBD2 (7 bases). Germline CDR1 is KGHSH and CDR2 is LQKENI. V was cut by 3 bases and J by 7 bases, with 13 bases left in between. CDR3 size: 13 residues. The CDR3 region is CASSPGHGREQYF. The CDR3 DNA follows: TGTGCCAGCTCACCGGGACACGGGAGGGAGCAGTACTTC. The full variable domain, in which reference TRBV18 and TRBJ2-7 provide the parts outside the CDR3, is NAGVMQNPRHLVRRRGQEARLRCSPMKGHSHVYWYRQLPEEGLKFMVYLQKENIIDESGMPKERFSAEFPKEGPSILRIQQVVRGDSAAYFCASSPGHGREQYFGPGTRLTVT.

This clonotype was counted only a few times. This sequence joins TRBV6-6 and TRBJ1-1, with TRBD1 matching over 9 bases. This CDR3 region has 16 residues. The trim removed 0 bases at V and 5 bases at J, leaving 7 bases unmatched. Germline V gene lookup returns CDR1 MNHNY and CDR2 SVGAGI (reference sequence). The CDR3, as DNA: TGTGCCAGCAGTTACTCGGCGGGACAGGGATGGACTGAAGCTTTCTTT. Translated, it gives CASSYSAGQGWTEAFF.

In its sample, this clonotype was seen many times. The chain links TRBV20-1 to TRBJ2-7; D perhaps matches TRBD1 (6 bases). Trimming stripped 4 bases from V and 3 bases from J, with 16 bases between. Looked up from germline, CDR1 is DFQATT and CDR2 is SNEGSKA (reference sequence). This CDR3 contains 14 residues. CDR3 in amino acids: CSATPGATLYEQYF. DNA of the CDR3: TGCAGTGCTACCCCAGGGGCCACACTCTACGAGCAGTACTTC.